This T cell receptor beta chain was observed in a study of blood T cells in healthy people across ages (dated by TCRdb to 2014 to 2015). Concerning the study at large: In model experiments, template switching captured about one uniquely barcoded TCR beta cDNA molecule for every two T cells. Age-related changes in TCR beta repertoire diversity were measured in the study by deep sequencing normalized with unique cDNA molecular identifiers. Two additional independent replicas of 1 million unique cDNA reads from the same blood draw were analyzed for two donors (one aged 18 to 29 and one aged 80 or older). To avoid experimental bias, donors of different ages were spread randomly across the sequencing lanes. Four age groups were formed from the donors: young (average roughly 15 years), middle-aged (approximately 42), aged (about 62) and long-lived (more than 75). What the research found in general, with its limitations: As age increased, observed TCR beta diversity per million T cells dropped in a roughly linear way, and a significant reduction was already evident by age 40. Estimates of total diversity from one million sequenced T cells were regarded as lower bounds and underestimates. Observed TCR beta diversity correlated strongly with the percentage of naive T cells measured by flow cytometry. Because profiling used bulk unsorted PBMCs, naive and antigen-experienced compartments could not be compared conclusively. Compared with the aged group, the long-lived group had more naive CD4+ T cells, fewer expanded clones and increased TCR diversity, suggesting age selection. Donor CMV infection status was unknown, potentially confounding age-related changes in expanded clonotypes.

On this clonotype itself: The specificity of this receptor is unknown. There are no base qualities to consult, and no much larger clone falls within one base.

The library was made by 5' RACE. Instrument used: Illumina HiSeq 2500. A second about 7 to 12 cycle PCR used a sample-barcoded 5' primer and a J-beta primer mix. A template-switch 5' adaptor carrying 12 random nucleotides introduced a unique molecular identifier onto each TCR beta cDNA molecule. Each sample yielded at least 2.5 million CDR3-containing paired-end reads. First-strand cDNA synthesis was performed from all RNA using the Mint cDNA synthesis kit, with priming by a TRBC-specific oligonucleotide. All cDNA was treated with uracil-DNA glycosylase and then went through a first 18-cycle PCR with the universal primers M1SS and BC2_uni_R. The study's processing was this. Each sample was normalized by randomly selecting 1 million high-quality reads, each carrying a distinct molecular identifier. Instead of being binned into consensus sequences, reads that shared molecular identifiers were thrown out. CDR3 identification, clonotype clustering and error correction used MiTCR with a Q25 quality threshold and the strictest error-elimination algorithm. A nonparametric unseen species model using Euler transformation provided a lower-bound estimate of total TCR beta diversity. TCRdb trimmed public reads at Q25 via fastp, called clones via MiXCR and kept in-frame beta chains. Entries are consolidated by CDR3 protein sequence, retaining the most common genes and DNA. These V and J calls rely on TCRdb rather than the paper's analysis. This sample lists approximately 600,000 distinct CDR3 sequences; under 65% were detected once. The ten largest make up 30% to 45% of the sample.

The donors were a few dozen Caucasian individuals from Russia, aged about 6 to 95 years, who were systemically healthy. Roughly 10 milliliters of peripheral blood were drawn from each donor into EDTA-treated Vacutainer tubes. Ficoll-Paque density-gradient centrifugation was used to isolate PBMCs, with at least 7 million obtained per sample. Trizol reagent was used to extract total RNA from the PBMCs, yielding at least 6 micrograms per sample. The percentages of naive CD45RAhigh/CD27high T cells were determined by flow cytometry on a PBMC aliquot from every donor. The trim is 0 bases for V and 7 bases for J, with a gap of 15 bases between the germline ends. The CDR3 numbers 16 residues from cysteine through phenylalanine. Of all the DNA, just the CDR3 is kept, 48 bases in frame from base 1. Based on the germline V gene, the CDR1 and CDR2 sequences are KGHSH and LQKENI.

The chain couples TRBV18 to TRBJ1-4; D gene: possibly TRBD1, on 6 matching bases. Sequenced material: blood. The source is a man in his sixties in good health. In nucleotide form, the sequence is TGTGCCAGCTCACCACCGAACAGGGTAACAGGTGAAAAACTGTTTTTT. It translates as CASSPPNRVTGEKLFF.